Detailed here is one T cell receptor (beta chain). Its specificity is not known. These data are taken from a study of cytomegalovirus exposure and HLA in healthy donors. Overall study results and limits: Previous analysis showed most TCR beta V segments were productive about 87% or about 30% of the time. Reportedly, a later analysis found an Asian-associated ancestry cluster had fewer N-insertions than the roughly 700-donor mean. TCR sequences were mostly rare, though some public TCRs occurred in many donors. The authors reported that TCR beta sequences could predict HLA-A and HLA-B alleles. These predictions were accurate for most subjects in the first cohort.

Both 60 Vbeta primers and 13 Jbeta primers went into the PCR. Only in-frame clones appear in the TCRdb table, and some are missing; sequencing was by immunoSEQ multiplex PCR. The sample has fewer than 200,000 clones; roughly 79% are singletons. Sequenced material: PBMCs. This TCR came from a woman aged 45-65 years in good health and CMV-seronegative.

The CDR3, as DNA: TGCAGCGTTGAAGGGGGGGAGAGGAATGAGCAGTTCTTC. It encodes CSVEGGERNEQFF. The genes are TRBV29-1 and TRBJ2-1; D perhaps matches TRBD2 (6 bases). V was shortened by 1 base and J by 7 bases, with 11 bases between the two germline ends. The germline gives CDR1 SQVTM, CDR2 ANQGSEA. The CDR3 spans 13 residues.